This section outlines one T cell receptor beta chain sequence together with its context. Source study methods: For nucleated cells, counts were estimated from reference gene primer amplification. The data were produced by immunoSEQ multiplex PCR, yet TCRdb's version contains in-frame clones alone and is incomplete. The V and J calls and clone size were taken over from that table, and D and trimming were inferred from the DNA. The sample has 130,000 to 150,000 clones, roughly nine tenths seen once. The data stem from a study of blood T cell repertoires in COVID-19. Sequencing used peripheral blood. The origin of this receptor is a woman aged 60-75 years with active COVID-19.

The DNA for the CDR3 is TGTGCCAGCAGTTACCACCGGGACATTAATTCACCCCTCCACTTT. Its translation is CASSYHRDINSPLHF. The rearrangement joins TRBV6-5 to TRBJ1-6, with TRBD1 as a possible D gene (6 bases). The CDR3 is made up of 15 amino acids. Germline-derived CDR1 and CDR2 are MNHEY and SVGAGI. Deletions cut 2 bases from V and 6 bases from J, with 11 bases between.